This T cell receptor (beta chain) came from a study of beta chain features in type 1 diabetes. Study-wide findings and caveats: Patients and controls would be equally affected if PCR favored shorter templates. Unsettled here was the matter of whether HLA type influences TCRB rearrangement. The study found moderately but significantly shorter TCRB CDR3s in all four CD4+ subsets of Type 1 diabetes patients.

Based on CD45RO/CCR7/CD25/CD127/CD95/CD27, CD4+ regulatory, stem cell-like memory, naive and central memory cells were sorted. Remarks on this clone: Its antigen is unidentified. At one end the junction does not follow the germline gene, possibly because of a read error.

Expressed TCRB transcripts were sequenced because the isolated RNA had all been reverse transcribed beforehand. TCRdb's copy holds only in-frame clones and misses some; the assay was immunoSEQ multiplex PCR. The repertoire holds about 150,000 clones, with 9% as singletons. The CDR3 spans 12 residues. From germline, CDR1 is SEHNR and CDR2 FQNEAQ (reference sequence). What was sequenced was central memory CD4+ T cells from blood. The chain uses TRBV7-9 and TRBJ2-7; 7 bases agree with TRBD1. The source of this sequence is a woman aged 25 to 45 with type 1 diabetes. CDR3: CASSHRQGRLTF. The CDR3 DNA sequence: TGTGCCAGCAGCCACCGACAGGGAAGGTTAACCTTC.